These T cell receptor beta chains were read from a single sample in a study of cytomegalovirus exposure and HLA in healthy donors. Sequenced by immunoSEQ multiplex PCR; TCRdb stores in-frame clones only, minus some. In total, the table holds approximately 210,000 clones. Sequenced sample: PBMCs. The receptors shown here come from a woman younger than 45 in good health and CMV-seropositive. CDR3s include the opening cysteine and the closing phenylalanine or tryptophan. The order of the fields is V gene, D gene, J gene, CDR3 DNA, CDR3 protein. The D gene is left open where the match is weak.

TRBV7-9,-,TRBJ1-1,TGTGCCAGCAGCGTTCACGGGAACACTGAAGCTTTCTTT,CASSVHGNTEAFF
TRBV6-1,TRBD1,TRBJ1-1,TGTGCCAGCAAGATGACAGGGTTGAACACTGAAGCTTTCTTT,CASKMTGLNTEAFF
TRBV28,TRBD2,TRBJ2-7,TGTGCCAGCAGTCCCACAGGACTAGCGGGAGTTGGAGAGCAGTACTTC,CASSPTGLAGVGEQYF
TRBV2,TRBD1,TRBJ2-2,TGTGCCAGCAGTGACCTAGTGGGGGACAGGGAATTGAGGGACACCGGGGAGCTGTTTTTT,CASSDLVGDRELRDTGELFF
TRBV19,-,TRBJ1-4,TGTGCCAGTAGTATAGGGGCCACAACAACTAATGAAAAACTGTTTTTT,CASSIGATTTNEKLFF
TRBV5-1,TRBD2,TRBJ2-1,TGCGCCAGCAGCTTGACCGCCGGGACTAGAGGAACTACCTACAATGAGCAGTTCTTC,CASSLTAGTRGTTYNEQFF
TRBV11-1,TRBD1,TRBJ1-2,TGTGCCAGCAGCTTAGCCGGGACAGCTGGCTACACCTTC,CASSLAGTAGYTF
TRBV30,TRBD1,TRBJ1-5,TGTGCCTGGGGAGGGGGCAGGGGACAGCCCCAGCATTTT,CAWGGGRGQPQHF
TRBV7-2,TRBD2,TRBJ2-5,TGTGCCAGCAGCTTCACTAGCGGGAGGGGGAGGAGCCAAGAGACCCAGTACTTC,CASSFTSGRGRSQETQYF
TRBV27,-,TRBJ2-3,TGTGCCAGCAGTTTGAGGAGGGACCAAGCCACAGATACGCAGTATTTT,CASSLRRDQATDTQYF
TRBV4-1,-,TRBJ2-1,TGCGCCTGCGGGGAGGCCGTCTACAATGAGCAGTTCTTC,CACGEAVYNEQFF
TRBV9,TRBD2,TRBJ2-1,TGTGCCAGCAGCCTGGTTCGTAGCGGGGGGCGGAATGAGCAGTTCTTC,CASSLVRSGGRNEQFF
TRBV28,TRBD1,TRBJ1-2,TGTGCCAGCAGAGTGGGACAGAACTATGGCTACACCTTC,CASRVGQNYGYTF
TRBV5-1,TRBD1,TRBJ1-1,TGCGCCAGCAGCTCTTCCGGGACAGGGGCGAGCACTGAAGCTTTCTTT,CASSSSGTGASTEAFF
TRBV19,TRBD1,TRBJ1-4,TGTGCCAGTAGGGGGACAGCATCTCTTCGGGTTGATGAAAAACTGTTTTTT,CASRGTASLRVDEKLFF
TRBV5-8,-,TRBJ2-3,TGTGCCAGCAGCCTCACATTAGGGACTAGCACAGATACGCAGTATTTT,CASSLTLGTSTDTQYF
TRBV10-3,-,TRBJ2-7,TGTGCCATCAGTGAGTTCAGTACAGGCAGCTCCTACGAGCAGTACTTC,CAISEFSTGSSYEQYF
TRBV5-5,TRBD1,TRBJ1-5,TGTGCCAGCAGCTTGGCCATTGACAGGGGTAGTCAGCCCCAGCATTTT,CASSLAIDRGSQPQHF
TRBV4-2,-,TRBJ1-5,TGTGCCAGCAGCCAAGCTGGATCAACAGGGCAGAGGCCCCAGCATTTT,CASSQAGSTGQRPQHF
TRBV29-1,TRBD1,TRBJ2-2,TGCAGCGTTTCTCCCGGGACAGGGAACACCGGGGAGCTGTTTTTT,CSVSPGTGNTGELFF
TRBV2,-,TRBJ1-1,TGTGCCAGCAGTCAAATGGGACTGAGGGGGGGGACTGAAGCTTTCTTT,CASSQMGLRGGTEAFF
TRBV7-2,TRBD2,TRBJ2-7,TGTGCCAGCAGCCCCCCTCTCCCTAGCGGGAGCTACGAGCAGTACTTC,CASSPPLPSGSYEQYF
TRBV5-1,TRBD1,TRBJ1-1,TGCGCCAGCAGCTTACGACAGGGGGGGAACACTGAAGCTTTCTTT,CASSLRQGGNTEAFF
TRBV9,-,TRBJ2-3,TGTGCCAGCAGCCCCACCGACAGGATCCCAGATACGCAGTATTTT,CASSPTDRIPDTQYF
TRBV7-6,TRBD1,TRBJ2-1,TGTGCCAGCAGCTTAGCGACAGCAGGGGGCAGGGGTGAGCAGTTCTTC,CASSLATAGGRGEQFF
TRBV7-9,TRBD1,TRBJ1-4,TGTGCCAGCAGCTTATCCGGGACAGGGTCGAATGAAAAACTGTTTTTT,CASSLSGTGSNEKLFF
TRBV6-5,TRBD1,TRBJ1-1,TGTGCCAGCAGTCCCCTGCGGGACAGTGAAGCTTTCTTT,CASSPLRDSEAFF
TRBV5-6,TRBD1,TRBJ2-1,TGTGCCAGCAGCTCAGGACAGGGCAATGAGCAGTTCTTC,CASSSGQGNEQFF
TRBV6-1,TRBD1,TRBJ1-1,TGTGCCAGCAGTGACCGACCTTACACAGGGGTGGCTGAAGCTTTCTTT,CASSDRPYTGVAEAFF
TRBV19,TRBD1,TRBJ1-2,TGTGCCAGTACCAGTCGACCGGGACAGAACTATGGCTACACCTTC,CASTSRPGQNYGYTF
TRBV11-2,-,TRBJ2-7,TGTGCCAGCAGCCTACGGGGCGAGCAGTACTTC,CASSLRGEQYF
TRBV19,TRBD1,TRBJ1-5,TGTGCCAGTAGTTATGACGGGACAGGCAATCAGCCCCAGCATTTT,CASSYDGTGNQPQHF
TRBV7-6,-,TRBJ1-1,TGTGCCAGCAGCCTATTGAACACTGAAGCTTTCTTT,CASSLLNTEAFF
TRBV6-5,-,TRBJ1-2,TGTGCCAGCAAGACAGGAGACTATGGCTACACCTTC,CASKTGDYGYTF
TRBV4-1,-,TRBJ2-5,TGCGCCAGCAGCCAAGCGGGGTTTTTGGAGACCCAGTACTTC,CASSQAGFLETQYF
TRBV7-2,-,TRBJ1-5,TGTGCCAGCAGCTTGACAGCATCTGGCAATCAGCCCCAGCATTTT,CASSLTASGNQPQHF